This TCR beta chain was sequenced during a study of T cell repertoires in ileal Crohn's disease. Assay used: immunoSEQ multiplex PCR; TCRdb lists only in-frame clones, some missing. Among about 8,400 clones listed, around 84% were seen once. CDR1 and CDR2 from the germline V gene are MNHNY and SVGAGI (reference sequence). J gave up 9 bases and V 5 bases, and 6 bases lay outside the gene matches. There are 12 residues in the CDR3. The receptor comes from an adult with Crohn's disease. V gene TRBV6-6 combines with J gene TRBJ1-1; 7 nucleotides align to TRBD1. The sequenced material came from ileal tissue. This CDR3 reads CASSQRTGKAFF. The CDR3 DNA reads TGTGCCAGCAGTCAAAGGACAGGCAAAGCTTTCTTT.